This entry is about one T cell receptor beta chain. The protocol was immunoSEQ multiplex PCR, while the TCRdb copy is restricted to in-frame clones and leaves out a portion. The table shows hundreds of thousands of clones, with roughly 91% occurring only once. The data stem from a study of Ad26.COV2.S vaccination and SARS-CoV-2 variants. Germline CDR1 is SGHTA and CDR2 is FQGNSA. The V end lost 0 bases, the J end lost 3 bases, and 8 bases lay between the germline ends. The CDR3 runs to 14 residues. Documented treatment: about 20 received Ad26.COV2.S at low or high dose, single or two shots; 5 received placebo; per-sample allocation not given. Material that was analyzed had been drawn on day 63 after the first vaccine or placebo injection.

The clonotype originates from a person aged 18 to 59 who received the Ad26.COV2.S COVID-19 vaccine or a placebo. The chain employs TRBV7-2 and TRBJ1-2; possible D gene TRBD1, 5 bases. This material consisted of peripheral blood, taken in a trial of Ad26.COV2.S vaccine versus placebo. The chain's CDR3 is CASSLARADYGYTF. The DNA for the CDR3 is TGTGCCAGCAGCTTAGCCAGGGCTGACTATGGCTACACCTTC.